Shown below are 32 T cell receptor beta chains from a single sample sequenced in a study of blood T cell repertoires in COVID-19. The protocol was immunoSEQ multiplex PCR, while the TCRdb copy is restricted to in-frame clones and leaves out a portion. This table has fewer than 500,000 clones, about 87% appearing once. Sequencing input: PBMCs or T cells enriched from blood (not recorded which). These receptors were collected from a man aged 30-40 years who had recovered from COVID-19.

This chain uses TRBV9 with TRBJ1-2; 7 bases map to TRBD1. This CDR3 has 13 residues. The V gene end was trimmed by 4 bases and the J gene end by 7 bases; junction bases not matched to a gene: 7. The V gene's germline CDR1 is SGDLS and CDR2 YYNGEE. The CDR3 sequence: CASSPGGSSGYTF. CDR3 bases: TGTGCCAGCAGCCCAGGGGGGTCCAGTGGCTACACCTTC.

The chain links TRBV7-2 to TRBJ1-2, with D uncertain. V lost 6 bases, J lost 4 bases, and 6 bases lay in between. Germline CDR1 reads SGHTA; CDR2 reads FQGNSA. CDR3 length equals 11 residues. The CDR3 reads CASSQRYGYTF. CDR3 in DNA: TGTGCCAGCAGTCAGCGCTATGGCTACACCTTC. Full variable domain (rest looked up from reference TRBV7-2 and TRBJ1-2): GAGVSQSPSNKVTEKGKDVELRCDPISGHTALYWYRQSLGQGLEFLIYFQGNSAPDKSGLPSDRFSAERTGGSVSTLTIQRTQQEDSAVYLCASSQRYGYTFGSGTRLTVV.

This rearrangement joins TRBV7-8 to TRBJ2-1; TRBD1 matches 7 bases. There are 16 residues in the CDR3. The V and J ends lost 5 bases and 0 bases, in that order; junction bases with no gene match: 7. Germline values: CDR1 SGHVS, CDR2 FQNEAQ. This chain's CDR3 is CASSQATGYSYNEQFF. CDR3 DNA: TGTGCCAGCAGCCAGGCGACAGGGTACTCCTACAATGAGCAGTTCTTC.

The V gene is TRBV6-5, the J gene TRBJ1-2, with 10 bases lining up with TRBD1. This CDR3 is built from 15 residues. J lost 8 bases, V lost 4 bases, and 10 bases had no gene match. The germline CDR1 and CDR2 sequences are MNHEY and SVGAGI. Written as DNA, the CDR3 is TGTGCCAGCAGTTTTTTGGCCGACAGGGGGCGAGGCTACACCTTC. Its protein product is CASSFLADRGRGYTF.

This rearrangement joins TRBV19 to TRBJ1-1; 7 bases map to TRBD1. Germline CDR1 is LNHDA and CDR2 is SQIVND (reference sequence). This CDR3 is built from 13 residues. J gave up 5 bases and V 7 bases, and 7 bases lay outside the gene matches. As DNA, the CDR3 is TGTGCCAGTAACCACAGGGGACGGACTGAAGCTTTCTTT. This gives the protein CASNHRGRTEAFF.

The chain's CDR3 is CASGLGAAMNTEAFF. As DNA, the CDR3 is TGTGCTAGTGGCTTAGGAGCAGCAATGAACACTGAAGCTTTCTTT. The chain combines TRBV12-5 with TRBJ1-1, with D hard to call. Trimming stripped 6 bases from V and 0 bases from J, with 14 bases between. This CDR3 is built from 15 residues. Germline assignment: CDR1 LGHNT and CDR2 FRNRAP.

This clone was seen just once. CDR3 sequence: CAWSERGQAREQYF. For the CDR3, the DNA is TGTGCCTGGTCCGAAAGAGGACAGGCCCGCGAGCAGTACTTC. V usage is TRBV30 and J usage is TRBJ2-7; 7 bases agree with TRBD1. The ends lost 5 bases at V and 6 bases at J; junction bases unmatched: 13. Looked up from germline, CDR1 is GTSNPN and CDR2 is SVGIG (reference sequence). The CDR3 has 14 residues.

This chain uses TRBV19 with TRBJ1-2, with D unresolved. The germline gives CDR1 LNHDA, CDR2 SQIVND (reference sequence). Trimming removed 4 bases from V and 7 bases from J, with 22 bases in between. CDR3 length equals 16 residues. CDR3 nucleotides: TGTGCCAGTAGTACCGACGGGAGCCTCTCGGTGTCTGGCTACACCTTC. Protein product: CASSTDGSLSVSGYTF.

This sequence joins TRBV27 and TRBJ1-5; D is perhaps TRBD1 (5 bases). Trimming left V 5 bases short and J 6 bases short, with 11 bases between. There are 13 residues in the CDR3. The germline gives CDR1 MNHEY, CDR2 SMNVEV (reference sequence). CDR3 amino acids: CASSPPGGQPQHF. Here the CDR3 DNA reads TGTGCCAGCAGTCCTCCGGGGGGTCAGCCCCAGCATTTT.

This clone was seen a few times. CDR3: CASSVGFPGLESPLHF. The CDR3 DNA reads as TGTGCCAGCAGCGTAGGATTTCCGGGGTTGGAATCACCCCTCCACTTT. The chain couples TRBV9 to TRBJ1-6; D unclear. Germline V lookup: CDR1 SGDLS, CDR2 YYNGEE. Trimming left V 0 bases short and J 10 bases short, with 17 bases between. The CDR3 loop spans 16 amino acids.

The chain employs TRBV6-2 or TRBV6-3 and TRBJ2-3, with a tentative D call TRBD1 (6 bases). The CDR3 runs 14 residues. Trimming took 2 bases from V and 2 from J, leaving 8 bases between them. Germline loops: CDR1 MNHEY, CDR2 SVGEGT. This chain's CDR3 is CASSYQGTTDTQYF. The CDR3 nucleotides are TGTGCCAGCAGTTACCAGGGGACCACAGATACGCAGTATTTT.

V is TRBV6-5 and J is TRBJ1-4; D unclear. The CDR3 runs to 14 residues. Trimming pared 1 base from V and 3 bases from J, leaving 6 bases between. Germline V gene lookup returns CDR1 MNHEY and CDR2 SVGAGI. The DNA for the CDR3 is TGTGCCAGCAGTTACTGGCCGTCTAATGAAAAACTGTTTTTT. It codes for CASSYWPSNEKLFF.

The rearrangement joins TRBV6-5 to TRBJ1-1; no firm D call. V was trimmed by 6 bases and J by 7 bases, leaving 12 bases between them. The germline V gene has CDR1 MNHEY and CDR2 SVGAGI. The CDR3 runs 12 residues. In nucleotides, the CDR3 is TGTGCCAGCAGCGTTGACTGGTATGAAGCTTTCTTT. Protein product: CASSVDWYEAFF.

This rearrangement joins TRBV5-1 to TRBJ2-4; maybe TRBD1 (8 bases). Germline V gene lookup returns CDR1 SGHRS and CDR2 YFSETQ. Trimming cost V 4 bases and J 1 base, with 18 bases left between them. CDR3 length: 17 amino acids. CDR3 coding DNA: TGCGCCAGCAGCCTACAGGGGGAGGGGGCTGCCAAAAACATTCAGTACTTC. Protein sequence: CASSLQGEGAAKNIQYF.

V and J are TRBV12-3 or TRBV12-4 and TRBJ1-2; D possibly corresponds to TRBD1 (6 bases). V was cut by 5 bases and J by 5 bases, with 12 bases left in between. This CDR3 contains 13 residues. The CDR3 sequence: CASSTGSQYGYTF. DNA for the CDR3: TGTGCCAGCAGTACAGGGTCTCAATATGGCTACACCTTC.

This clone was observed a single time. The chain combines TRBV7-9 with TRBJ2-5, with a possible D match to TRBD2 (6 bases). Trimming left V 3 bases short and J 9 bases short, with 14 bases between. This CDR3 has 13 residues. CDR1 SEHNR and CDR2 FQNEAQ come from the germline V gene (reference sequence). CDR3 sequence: CASSLGGESSQYF. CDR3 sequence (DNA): TGTGCCAGCAGCTTGGGCGGGGAGTCATCCCAGTACTTC.

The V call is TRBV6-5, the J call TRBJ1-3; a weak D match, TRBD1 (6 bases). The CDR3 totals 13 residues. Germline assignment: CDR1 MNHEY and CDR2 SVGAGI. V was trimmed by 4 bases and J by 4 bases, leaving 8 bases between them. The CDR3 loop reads CASSFQGGNTIYF. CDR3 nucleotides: TGTGCCAGCAGTTTTCAGGGGGGAAACACCATATATTTT.

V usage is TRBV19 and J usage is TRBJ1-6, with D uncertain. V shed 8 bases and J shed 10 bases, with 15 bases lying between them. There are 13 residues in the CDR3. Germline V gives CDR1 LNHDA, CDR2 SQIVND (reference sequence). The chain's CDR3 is CASWNREGSPLHF. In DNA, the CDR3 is TGTGCCAGTTGGAACCGTGAGGGATCACCCCTCCACTTT.

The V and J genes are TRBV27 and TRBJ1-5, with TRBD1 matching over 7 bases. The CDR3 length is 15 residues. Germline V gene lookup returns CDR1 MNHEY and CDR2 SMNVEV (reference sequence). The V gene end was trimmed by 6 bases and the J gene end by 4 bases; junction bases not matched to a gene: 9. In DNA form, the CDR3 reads TGTGCCAGCAGAAAAGACAGGGCGGTAAATCAGCCCCAGCATTTT. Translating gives CASRKDRAVNQPQHF.

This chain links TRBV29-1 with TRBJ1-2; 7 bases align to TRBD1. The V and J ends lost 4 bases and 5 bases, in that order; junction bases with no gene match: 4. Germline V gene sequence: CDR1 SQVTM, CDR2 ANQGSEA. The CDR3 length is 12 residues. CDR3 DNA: TGCAGCGTTGGGGACAGCTCTTATGGCTACACCTTC. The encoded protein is CSVGDSSYGYTF.

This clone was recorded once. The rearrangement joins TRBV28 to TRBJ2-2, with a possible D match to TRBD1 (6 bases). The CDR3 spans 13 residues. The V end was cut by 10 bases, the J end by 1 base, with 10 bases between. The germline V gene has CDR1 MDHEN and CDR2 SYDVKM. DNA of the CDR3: TGTGCCACTCCGGACAGGAACACCGGGGAGCTGTTTTTT. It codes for CATPDRNTGELFF.

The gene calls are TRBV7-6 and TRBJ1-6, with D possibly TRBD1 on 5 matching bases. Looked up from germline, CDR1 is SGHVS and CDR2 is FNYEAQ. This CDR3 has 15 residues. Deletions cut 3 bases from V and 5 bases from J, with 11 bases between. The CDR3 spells CASSLFRDHNSPLHF. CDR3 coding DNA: TGTGCCAGCAGCTTGTTCAGGGATCATAATTCACCCCTCCACTTT.

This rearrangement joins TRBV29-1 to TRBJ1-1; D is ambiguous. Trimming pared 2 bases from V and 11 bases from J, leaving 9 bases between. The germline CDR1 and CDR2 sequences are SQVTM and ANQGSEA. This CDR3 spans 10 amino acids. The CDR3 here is CSVETGMAFF. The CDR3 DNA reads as TGCAGCGTTGAAACGGGGATGGCTTTCTTT.

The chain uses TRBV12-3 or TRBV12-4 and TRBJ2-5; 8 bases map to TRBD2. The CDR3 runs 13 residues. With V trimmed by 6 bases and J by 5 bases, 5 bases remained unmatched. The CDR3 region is CASSWTSFETQYF. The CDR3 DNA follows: TGTGCCAGCAGCTGGACTAGCTTTGAGACCCAGTACTTC.

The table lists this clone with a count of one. The DNA for the CDR3 is TGTGCTAGTGGTCTCCCCCCCGGGTTCACCGGGGAGCTGTTTTTT. This sequence encodes CASGLPPGFTGELFF. The V and J genes are TRBV12-5 and TRBJ2-2; D is uncertain. The CDR3 consists of 15 residues. Germline V gene data show CDR1 as LGHNT and CDR2 as FRNRAP. V was pared by 5 bases and J by 4 bases, with 14 bases between.

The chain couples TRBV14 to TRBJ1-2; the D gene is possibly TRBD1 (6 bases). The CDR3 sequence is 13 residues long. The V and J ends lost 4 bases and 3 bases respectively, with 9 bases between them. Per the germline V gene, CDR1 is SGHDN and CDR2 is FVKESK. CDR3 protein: CASSLTGHYGYTF. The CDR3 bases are TGTGCCAGCAGCCTTACAGGGCACTATGGCTACACCTTC.

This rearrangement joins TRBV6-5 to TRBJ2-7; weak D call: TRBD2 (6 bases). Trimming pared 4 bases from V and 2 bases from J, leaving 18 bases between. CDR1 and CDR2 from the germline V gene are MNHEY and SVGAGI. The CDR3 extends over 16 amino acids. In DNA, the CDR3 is TGTGCCAGCAGTTGGGCCTTAGCGGCGGGACCCTACGAGCAGTACTTC. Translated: CASSWALAAGPYEQYF.

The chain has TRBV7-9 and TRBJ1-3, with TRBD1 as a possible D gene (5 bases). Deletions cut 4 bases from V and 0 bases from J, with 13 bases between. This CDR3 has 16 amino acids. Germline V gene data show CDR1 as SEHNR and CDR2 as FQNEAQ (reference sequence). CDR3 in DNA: TGTGCCAGCAGCTCAAGGGACTCAAGCTCTGGAAACACCATATATTTT. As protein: CASSSRDSSSGNTIYF.

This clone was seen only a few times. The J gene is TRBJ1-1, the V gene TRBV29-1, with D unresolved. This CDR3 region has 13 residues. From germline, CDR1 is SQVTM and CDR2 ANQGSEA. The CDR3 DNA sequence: TGCAGTGGATCTAGTAATGGGAACACTGAAGCTTTCTTT. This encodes CSGSSNGNTEAFF.

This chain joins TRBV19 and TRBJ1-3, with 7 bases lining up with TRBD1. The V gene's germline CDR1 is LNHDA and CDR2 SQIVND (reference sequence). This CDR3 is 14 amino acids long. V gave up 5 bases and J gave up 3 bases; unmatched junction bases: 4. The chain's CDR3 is CASSPRDSGNTIYF. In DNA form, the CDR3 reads TGTGCCAGTAGTCCCCGGGACAGTGGAAACACCATATATTTT. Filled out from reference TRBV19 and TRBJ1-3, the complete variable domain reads DGGITQSPKYLFRKEGQNVTLSCEQNLNHDAMYWYRQDPGQGLRLIYYSQIVNDFQKGDIAEGYSVSREKKESFPLTVTSAQKNPTAFYLCASSPRDSGNTIYFGEGSWLTVV.

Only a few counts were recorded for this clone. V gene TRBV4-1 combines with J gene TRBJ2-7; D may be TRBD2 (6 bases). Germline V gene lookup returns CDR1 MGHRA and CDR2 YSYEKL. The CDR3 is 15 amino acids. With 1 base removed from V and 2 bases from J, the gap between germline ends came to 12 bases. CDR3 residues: CASSQGAGSAYEQYF. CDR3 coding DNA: TGCGCCAGCAGCCAAGGCGCCGGGAGCGCCTACGAGCAGTACTTC.

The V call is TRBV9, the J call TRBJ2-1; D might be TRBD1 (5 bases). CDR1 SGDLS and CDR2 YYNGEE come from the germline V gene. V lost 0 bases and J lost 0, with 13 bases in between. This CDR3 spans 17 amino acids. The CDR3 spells CASSVATQASSYNEQFF. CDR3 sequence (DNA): TGTGCCAGCAGCGTAGCTACACAGGCGAGCTCCTACAATGAGCAGTTCTTC.